The clone carrying this T cell receptor beta chain has ten or more counts. V was shortened by 0 bases and J by 7 bases, with 13 bases between the two germline ends. The CDR3 runs 14 residues. The germline V gene encodes CDR1 SGHRS and CDR2 YFSETQ. Using RNA transcripts as the source, TCR beta CDR3 regions were amplified. First-round RT-PCR targeting the TCR CDR3 was performed with the HTBI primer set. TCRdb analysed the multiplex PCR reads with MiXCR anew, one entry per CDR3 protein. The sample holds 490,000 or so distinct CDR3 sequences, 40% to 50% seen once. The sample belongs to a study of T cells in Graves' hyperthyroidism and ophthalmopathy.

The V and J genes are TRBV5-1 and TRBJ1-2; D unresolved. This clonotype originated in an adult woman with Graves' disease, either hyperthyroidism or ophthalmopathy (not recorded which). The sequenced material came from peripheral blood or thyroid tissue (not recorded which). Written as DNA, the CDR3 is TGCGCCAGCAGCTTGGATTGGTCGAGCTCTGGCTACACCTTC. This sequence encodes CASSLDWSSSGYTF.